Listed below are T cell receptor beta chains from one sample, sequenced in a study of graft-versus-host responses after intestinal transplantation. Sequencing used immunoSEQ multiplex PCR; TCRdb keeps in-frame clones, though not all of them. Of 85,000 to 95,000 clones listed, around 93% are singletons. These receptors' targets are unknown. The material sequenced was unstimulated CD8+ T cells sorted from spleen or lymph node cells, taken before intestinal transplant. These TCRs come from a human donor who received an intestinal transplant. CDR3s leave out the opening cysteine and the closing phenylalanine or tryptophan.

j_call v_call cdr3_aa
TRBJ2-7 TRBV10-2 ASWGGPDYEQY
TRBJ2-7 TRBV6-1 ASSEGRTSRHEQY
TRBJ2-3 TRBV30 AWKRAVNTDTQY
TRBJ1-2 TRBV19 ASSFPTDGYT
TRBJ2-2 TRBV21-1 ASSTLRLAGGYDGELF
TRBJ2-7 TRBV7-8 ASSLRAAGQNEQY
TRBJ2-3 TRBV21-1 ASSYITLGPGTDTQY
TRBJ1-1 TRBV28 ASSSRQARVNTEAF
TRBJ2-1 TRBV19 ASSPGLAGGNEQF
TRBJ2-2 TRBV19 ASSLDPKGAAGELF
TRBJ2-7 TRBV9 ASSVAGGLEQY
TRBJ2-1 TRBV7-2 ASSLAALNEQF
TRBJ2-1 TRBV9 ASSPLENEQF
TRBJ1-1 TRBV5-4 ASSLPTVENTEAF
TRBJ1-2 TRBV4-3 ASSQDLSGVGYGYT
TRBJ2-3 TRBV19 ASSIEETGKADTQY
TRBJ2-6 TRBV4-3 ASSQDPDRGLGANVLT
TRBJ2-3 TRBV27 ASRPGSGTDTQY
TRBJ1-1 TRBV4-3 ASSQDWSGGRTEAF
TRBJ2-7 TRBV4-3 ASSQDLWAPSSYEQY
TRBJ1-1 TRBV4-3 ASSQRAGGNTEAF
TRBJ1-2 TRBV14 ASSHGQSYGYT
TRBJ1-5 TRBV7-9 ASSNVGQNQPQH
TRBJ2-1 TRBV19 ASSIGLAGGNEQF
TRBJ2-7 TRBV27 ASSLSGGGYEQY
TRBJ1-1 TRBV5-6 ASSWGTGMGTEAF
TRBJ2-2 TRBV5-5 ASSFGLAGTYDPRELF
TRBJ2-3 TRBV6-1 ASSRLAGVDTQY
TRBJ2-1 TRBV11-2 ASSFIPDNEQF
TRBJ2-2 TRBV9 ASSPRRGPNTGELF
TRBJ2-1 TRBV11-2 ASRQGANEQF
TRBJ2-2 TRBV30 AWTGANTGELF
TRBJ2-7 TRBV4-3 ASSQGRVSTYEQY
TRBJ2-2 TRBV27 ASSTGTGGVGELF
TRBJ2-1 TRBV27 ASSFRTETYNEQF
TRBJ1-1 TRBV19 ASSIAQGRTEAF
TRBJ1-6 TRBV6-5 ASSYGGAYNSPLH
TRBJ2-1 TRBV19 ATHDRGHHNEQF
TRBJ2-3 TRBV15 ATAEGAAGTDTQY
TRBJ2-3 TRBV7-2 ASSLELGGRGQGTDTQY
TRBJ2-2 TRBV7-8 ASSLAAGANTGELF
TRBJ2-7 TRBV13 ASSFYSSPYEQY
TRBJ2-7 TRBV13 ASSPGRGSYEQY
TRBJ2-3 TRBV7-9 ASSLRSGGLRTDTQY
TRBJ2-1 TRBV4-3 ASSQETRGGLYEQF
TRBJ2-5 TRBV5-4 ASRQGAGGSEETQY
TRBJ2-7 TRBV2 ASTRMSSYEQY
TRBJ2-3 TRBV9 ASSASGGADTQY